Following are 17 T cell receptor beta chains from one sample sequenced in a study of read filtering for tumor transcriptome and immune sequencing. From 300 to 400 ng of RNA, a library with molecular barcoded alpha/delta and beta/gamma adaptors was made. Via MiXCR, TCRdb re-called the reads, giving one row per CDR3 protein. The sample has roughly 82,000 distinct CDR3 sequences; approximately 13% are singletons. Sequences were obtained from a population of CD138-negative cells sorted from bone marrow. These receptors all come from a donor at least 40 years old with multiple myeloma.

This clonotype was counted many times. This sequence joins TRBV7-2 and TRBJ1-5; D gene unclear. CDR1 SGHTA and CDR2 FQGNSA come from the germline V gene. The CDR3 is made up of 13 amino acids. V was cut by 3 bases and J by 5 bases, with 8 bases left in between. The CDR3 region is CASSFNGYQPQHF. Written as DNA, the CDR3 is TGTGCCAGCAGCTTTAATGGGTATCAGCCCCAGCATTTT.

This clonotype was detected only a few times. The chain is built from TRBV2 and TRBJ2-3; D possibly uses TRBD1 or TRBD2 (5 bases each). The germline gives CDR1 SNHLY, CDR2 FYNNEI. The CDR3 contains 15 residues. With 4 bases removed from V and 0 bases from J, the gap between germline ends came to 11 bases. CDR3 residues: CASSAGTHSTDTQYF. The CDR3 nucleotides read TGTGCCAGCAGTGCCGGGACGCATAGCACAGATACGCAGTATTTT.

This clonotype was seen at least ten times. The chain has TRBV7-2 and TRBJ1-2; D is undetermined. The CDR3 spans 12 residues. V shed 5 bases and J shed 8 bases, with 12 bases lying between them. CDR1 is SGHTA, CDR2 FQGNSA, per germline. The CDR3 DNA reads TGTGCCAGCAGCCCGAGAGGCGGCGGCTACACCTTC. Its protein product is CASSPRGGGYTF.

Many counts were recorded for this clonotype. This rearrangement joins TRBV20-1 to TRBJ2-3; no definite D call. CDR3 length: 12 amino acids. The germline V and J ends were trimmed by 2 bases and 3 bases, with 6 bases remaining between them. Per germline, CDR1 DFQATT and CDR2 SNEGSKA (reference sequence). The CDR3 region is CSARPLTDTQYF. CDR3 nucleotides: TGCAGTGCTAGACCACTAACAGATACGCAGTATTTT.

At least ten counts were recorded for this clonotype. The chain recombines TRBV28 with TRBJ1-1, with D perhaps TRBD1 (6 bases). The CDR3 is made up of 13 amino acids. Deletions cut 8 bases from V and 2 bases from J, with 12 bases between. From germline, CDR1 is MDHEN and CDR2 SYDVKM. CDR3 protein: CASSGQSNTEAFF. CDR3 nucleotide sequence: TGTGCCAGCTCAGGACAGTCCAACACTGAAGCTTTCTTT.

On this clonotype: A much larger clone lies a single base off, so this may be a read error. The rearrangement joins TRBV5-1 to TRBJ2-1; D unclear. Germline CDR1 reads SGHRS; CDR2 reads YFSETQ. CDR3 size: 13 residues. This CDR3 is CASRAQSYNGQFF. The CDR3 bases are TGCGCCAGCAGGGCCCAGAGCTACAATGGGCAGTTCTTC.

Ten or more counts support this clonotype. The chain links TRBV7-3 to TRBJ2-3; D remains unclear. The CDR3 consists of 13 residues. V lost 4 bases to trimming and J lost 0 bases, with 5 bases between them. The germline V gene encodes CDR1 SGHTA and CDR2 FQGTGA. CDR3 amino acids: CASSSQSTDTQYF. CDR3 sequence (DNA): TGTGCCAGCAGCTCTCAGAGCACAGATACGCAGTATTTT.

This clonotype was recorded a few times. The V gene is TRBV18, the J gene TRBJ2-7; D may correspond to TRBD1 or TRBD2 (6 bases each). V lost 8 bases, J lost 1 base, and 18 bases lay in between. The CDR3 is 15 residues long. CDR1 is KGHSH, CDR2 LQKENI, per germline. The CDR3 is CASPTSGGGSYEQYF. The CDR3 coding sequence is TGTGCCAGCCCGACCTCCGGGGGCGGTTCCTACGAGCAGTACTTC.

The chain links TRBV28 to TRBJ2-7; no firm D call. The germline gives CDR1 MDHEN, CDR2 SYDVKM. V lost 3 bases and J 2 bases, leaving 14 bases between the germline ends. The CDR3 consists of 15 residues. CDR3: CASSLPLWGTYEQYF. The CDR3 DNA reads as TGTGCCAGCAGTTTGCCGCTCTGGGGAACCTACGAGCAGTACTTC.

This clonotype was counted ten times or more. The V and J genes are TRBV7-9 and TRBJ1-6, with 7 bases matching TRBD1. Germline V gives CDR1 SEHNR, CDR2 FQNEAQ (reference sequence). The CDR3 runs to 15 residues. V gave up 1 base and J gave up 7 bases; unmatched junction bases: 4. The CDR3 loop is CASSLGQGGNSPLHF. The CDR3 DNA follows: TGTGCCAGCAGCTTAGGACAGGGAGGAAATTCACCCCTCCACTTT.

This clonotype was observed many times. The rearrangement uses TRBV29-1 and TRBJ1-5; D remains unclear. Trimming cost V 4 bases and J 2 bases, with 9 bases left between them. The length of the CDR3 is 13 residues. CDR1 and CDR2 (germline): SQVTM, ANQGSEA. The CDR3 spells CSVVLRGNQPQHF. Written as DNA, the CDR3 is TGCAGCGTTGTCCTTCGGGGCAATCAGCCCCAGCATTTT.

Details on this clonotype: Being one base from a much bigger clone, this may be a read error. The chain carries TRBV7-6 and TRBJ2-2; perhaps TRBD2 as D (5 bases). Germline V gives CDR1 SGHVS, CDR2 FNYEAQ. Trimming took off 5 bases at V and 3 bases at J, with 13 bases between the two ends. The CDR3 has 15 residues. The CDR3 sequence is CASSLNRGYTGELFF. In nucleotides, the CDR3 is TGTGCCAGCAGCCTCAACCGGGGTTACACCGGGGAGCTGTTTTTT. The variable domain in full, completed from reference TRBV7-6 and TRBJ2-2, reads GAGVSQSPRYKVTKRGQDVALRCDPISGHVSLYWYRQALGQGPEFLTYFNYEAQQDKSGLPNDRFSAERPEGSISTLTIQRTEQRDSAMYRCASSLNRGYTGELFFGEGSRLTVL.

The table lists this clonotype with many counts. An end of the junction differs from the germline gene, which may be a read error. V is TRBV10-3 and J is TRBJ2-7; the match to TRBD2 covers 12 bases. The CDR3 extends over 15 amino acids. Germline CDR1 reads ENHRY; CDR2 reads SYGVKD. The CDR3 loop reads CAISESRTSGIRRHF. The DNA for the CDR3 is TGTGCCATCAGTGAGTCTAGGACTAGCGGGATTAGGAGGCACTTC.

There are many counts of this clonotype. The rearrangement uses TRBV28 and TRBJ2-1, with a tentative D call TRBD2 (5 bases). V was cut by 3 bases and J by 8 bases, with 14 bases left in between. Germline-derived CDR1 and CDR2 are MDHEN and SYDVKM. This CDR3 spans 14 amino acids. CDR3: CASSFPNRGDEQFF. DNA of the CDR3: TGTGCCAGCAGTTTCCCGAACCGGGGAGATGAGCAGTTCTTC.

V is TRBV24-1 and J is TRBJ2-3, with D perhaps TRBD1 (6 bases). The V and J ends lost 4 bases and 0 bases respectively, with 16 bases between them. The CDR3 consists of 17 residues. Germline loops: CDR1 KGHDR, CDR2 SFDVKD. CDR3 sequence reads: CATSDPRVGASTDTQYF. Written as DNA, the CDR3 is TGTGCCACCAGTGACCCCAGGGTGGGGGCGAGCACAGATACGCAGTATTTT.

V is TRBV10-2 and J is TRBJ1-5, with D tentatively TRBD1 (5 bases). V was clipped by 2 bases and J by 6 bases, with 5 bases between them. Per germline, CDR1 WSHSY and CDR2 SAAADI. The CDR3 has 12 residues. CDR3 sequence reads: CASSEGTQPQHF. In nucleotides, the CDR3 is TGCGCCAGCAGTGAGGGGACTCAGCCCCAGCATTTT.

This clonotype was seen more than once but under ten times. CDR3 nucleotide sequence: TGCAGTGCTAGAAACCCGACCGGGTTAGATACGCAGTATTTT. Residues: CSARNPTGLDTQYF. The chain links TRBV20-1 to TRBJ2-3; D uncertain. Looked up from germline, CDR1 is DFQATT and CDR2 is SNEGSKA (reference sequence). This CDR3 region has 14 residues. With 2 bases removed from V and 5 bases from J, the gap between germline ends came to 14 bases.